Listed below are T cell receptor beta chains from one sample, sequenced in a study of blood T cell repertoires in COVID-19. TCRdb keeps only in-frame clones here, not all; method: immunoSEQ multiplex PCR. The sample holds more than 95,000 clones; around 86% are singletons and the top ten take roughly 12%. The specimen sequenced was peripheral blood. The receptors come from a man aged 60-69 years with acute or convalescent COVID-19. The CDR3 runs from the conserved cysteine through the conserved F or W. D genes are given only for firm matches. Part of the rows lack a size; the others show once, few, many or a class for expanded clones.

TRBD1	TRBV28	TRBJ2-7	once	TGTGCCAGCAGTTTACCGGGACAGGGTAATGGGTACTTC	CASSLPGQGNGYF
-	TRBV19	TRBJ2-5	-	TGTGCCAGTACTGATTTCTTGGGAGGGACCCAGTACTTC	CASTDFLGGTQYF
TRBD1	TRBV28	TRBJ2-7	-	TGTGCCAGCAGTTTATTGGCAGGGGGAAGCTACGAGCAGTACTTC	CASSLLAGGSYEQYF
-	TRBV7-2	TRBJ2-7	-	TGTGCCAGCAGCTTAGGGCGGTCCTCCTACGAGCAGTACTTC	CASSLGRSSYEQYF
TRBD2	TRBV19	TRBJ2-7	-	TGTGCCAGTAGTCACCCGGGACTAGGAGGCTACGAGCAGTACTTC	CASSHPGLGGYEQYF
TRBD1	TRBV27	TRBJ2-7	-	TGTGCCAGCAGCGCCCTATACAACCTTGGACAGGGCACTCCCTACGAGCAGTACTTC	CASSALYNLGQGTPYEQYF
TRBD2	TRBV14	TRBJ2-5	few	TGTGCCAGCAGCCAAGATTCCCCGGGACTAGCGCCGTACCAAGAGACCCAGTACTTC	CASSQDSPGLAPYQETQYF
TRBD2	TRBV5-1	TRBJ2-1	once	TGCGCCAGCAGCTTGGGACTAGCGGGATCCCAAAACAATGAGCAGTTCTTC	CASSLGLAGSQNNEQFF
-	TRBV15	TRBJ2-1	-	TGTGCCACCAGCAGAGGAGGGGGGGAAGGGGCCGATGAGCAGTTCTTC	CATSRGGGEGADEQFF
-	TRBV7-6	TRBJ2-1	few	TGTGCCAGCAGCTTAGGGACTCGGCCTGGCGGTGAGCAGTTCTTC	CASSLGTRPGGEQFF
TRBD2	TRBV15	TRBJ2-3	-	TGTGCCACCAAACGGGGGGGCACAGATACGCAGTATTTT	CATKRGGTDTQYF
TRBD1	TRBV6-5	TRBJ2-7	once	TGTGCCAGCAGTCTGGGGACAGGGACCTACGAGCAGTACTTC	CASSLGTGTYEQYF
TRBD1	TRBV28	TRBJ1-1	once	TGTGCCAGCAGTTTGAGGGCAGGGGGCGTGAGGATTACTGAAGCTTTCTTT	CASSLRAGGVRITEAFF